Listed below are T cell receptor beta chains from one sample, sequenced in a study of cytomegalovirus exposure and HLA in healthy donors. Generated by immunoSEQ multiplex PCR, the TCRdb table keeps only in-frame clones and is missing some. The table has roughly 100,000 clones, 70% to 75% seen once; the top ten hold approximately 15%. The specimen sequenced was PBMCs. Receptors were obtained from a woman between 18 and 30 years old in good health and CMV-seropositive. The CDR3 runs from the conserved cysteine through the conserved F or W. Each record gives: J gene, V gene, CDR3 protein.

j_gene: TRBJ2-3; v_gene: TRBV5-8; CDR3aa: CASSLGDPLTDTQYF
j_gene: TRBJ1-6; v_gene: TRBV9; CDR3aa: CASSVGFGSYNSPLHF
j_gene: TRBJ1-1; v_gene: TRBV2; CDR3aa: CASRLRAGFELGAFF
j_gene: TRBJ2-5; v_gene: TRBV7-6; CDR3aa: CASSPGTGHRETQYF
j_gene: TRBJ1-1; v_gene: TRBV7-9; CDR3aa: CASTPWGRNTEAFF
j_gene: TRBJ2-6; v_gene: TRBV5-1; CDR3aa: CASSSGGLSSGANVLTF
j_gene: TRBJ1-5; v_gene: TRBV5-1; CDR3aa: CASRKVQVHSNQPQHF
j_gene: TRBJ2-3; v_gene: TRBV9; CDR3aa: CASSVGSDTQYF
j_gene: TRBJ1-1; v_gene: TRBV5-1; CDR3aa: CASSLRPGNTEAFF
j_gene: TRBJ1-1; v_gene: TRBV6-1; CDR3aa: CASRPRMNTEAFF
j_gene: TRBJ1-2; v_gene: TRBV5-1; CDR3aa: CASSPNRGAVYGYTF
j_gene: TRBJ1-5; v_gene: TRBV30; CDR3aa: CAWSVRTGSFKPQHF
j_gene: TRBJ1-4; v_gene: TRBV9; CDR3aa: CASSAEQDEKLFF
j_gene: TRBJ1-2; v_gene: TRBV19; CDR3aa: CASSIRGWNSGYTF
j_gene: TRBJ2-2; v_gene: TRBV4-2; CDR3aa: CASSQVELAENTGELFF
j_gene: TRBJ2-1; v_gene: TRBV9; CDR3aa: CASSVLAGYNEQFF
j_gene: TRBJ1-2; v_gene: TRBV2; CDR3aa: CASSGTWDTGEGYTF
j_gene: TRBJ2-1; v_gene: TRBV6-4; CDR3aa: CASSEREEGEQFF
j_gene: TRBJ2-7; v_gene: TRBV28; CDR3aa: CASREIFEQYF
j_gene: TRBJ2-2; v_gene: TRBV6-6; CDR3aa: CASSYDRGLPGELFF
j_gene: TRBJ2-3; v_gene: TRBV5-1; CDR3aa: CASSSGLAGATDTQYF
j_gene: TRBJ1-2; v_gene: TRBV21-1; CDR3aa: CASSKALRGEVKGYPPRGYGYTF
j_gene: TRBJ2-7; v_gene: TRBV27; CDR3aa: CASKGLRDTPYEQYF
j_gene: TRBJ2-7; v_gene: TRBV2; CDR3aa: CASSDGGAGYEQYF
j_gene: TRBJ1-3; v_gene: TRBV28; CDR3aa: CASRPGGGRNTIYF
j_gene: TRBJ1-2; v_gene: TRBV7-2; CDR3aa: CASSLSGGPNYGYTF
j_gene: TRBJ2-2; v_gene: TRBV5-6; CDR3aa: CASSELVLAGELFF
j_gene: TRBJ2-7; v_gene: TRBV5-1; CDR3aa: CASSFGQTYEQYF
j_gene: TRBJ2-7; v_gene: TRBV10-2; CDR3aa: CASSDRDSSYEQYF
j_gene: TRBJ2-7; v_gene: TRBV5-1; CDR3aa: CASSPDGTVYEQYF
j_gene: TRBJ2-7; v_gene: TRBV28; CDR3aa: CASSLGQGNYEQYF
j_gene: TRBJ2-7; v_gene: TRBV7-7; CDR3aa: CASSSETTGGPYEQYF
j_gene: TRBJ2-5; v_gene: TRBV9; CDR3aa: CASSVDSGSNQETQYF
j_gene: TRBJ2-1; v_gene: TRBV5-1; CDR3aa: CASTYLAGADEQFF
j_gene: TRBJ1-1; v_gene: TRBV9; CDR3aa: CASSARTGVNTEAFF
j_gene: TRBJ2-3; v_gene: TRBV2; CDR3aa: CAGKDWEYTDTQYF
j_gene: TRBJ1-2; v_gene: TRBV7-2; CDR3aa: CASSPLSFNYGYTF
j_gene: TRBJ2-6; v_gene: TRBV9; CDR3aa: CASSAGQGSAGANVLTF
j_gene: TRBJ2-2; v_gene: TRBV27; CDR3aa: CASSLSQTSGVLRELFF
j_gene: TRBJ1-3; v_gene: TRBV27; CDR3aa: CASSSTVPGNTIYF
j_gene: TRBJ2-7; v_gene: TRBV27; CDR3aa: CASSLLVSGRPGEQYF
j_gene: TRBJ1-1; v_gene: TRBV27; CDR3aa: CASSLWGLSTEAFF
j_gene: TRBJ2-5; v_gene: TRBV6-1; CDR3aa: CASSPGTSGETQYF
j_gene: TRBJ1-1; v_gene: TRBV12-5; CDR3aa: CASGSGGRTEAFF
j_gene: TRBJ1-1; v_gene: TRBV4-3; CDR3aa: CASSQVGQPEAFF
j_gene: TRBJ2-1; v_gene: TRBV9; CDR3aa: CASSVGQVNEQFF
j_gene: TRBJ1-2; v_gene: TRBV5-1; CDR3aa: CASSPGHQGGYTF
j_gene: TRBJ1-6; v_gene: TRBV18; CDR3aa: CASSPLDRASSYNSPLHF
j_gene: TRBJ2-7; v_gene: TRBV6-4; CDR3aa: CASSYFPGAVYEQYF
j_gene: TRBJ2-1; v_gene: TRBV19; CDR3aa: CASSTAGDPYNEQFF
j_gene: .; v_gene: TRBV4-1; CDR3aa: CASSQSNRDRDHEQYF
j_gene: TRBJ1-2; v_gene: TRBV2; CDR3aa: CASSRRQNYGYTF
j_gene: TRBJ1-4; v_gene: TRBV7-8; CDR3aa: CASNSGVLKEKLFF
j_gene: TRBJ1-4; v_gene: TRBV7-8; CDR3aa: CASSLSRVLNRLGEKLFF
j_gene: TRBJ1-1; v_gene: TRBV5-4; CDR3aa: CASKSDSKSPMNTEAFF